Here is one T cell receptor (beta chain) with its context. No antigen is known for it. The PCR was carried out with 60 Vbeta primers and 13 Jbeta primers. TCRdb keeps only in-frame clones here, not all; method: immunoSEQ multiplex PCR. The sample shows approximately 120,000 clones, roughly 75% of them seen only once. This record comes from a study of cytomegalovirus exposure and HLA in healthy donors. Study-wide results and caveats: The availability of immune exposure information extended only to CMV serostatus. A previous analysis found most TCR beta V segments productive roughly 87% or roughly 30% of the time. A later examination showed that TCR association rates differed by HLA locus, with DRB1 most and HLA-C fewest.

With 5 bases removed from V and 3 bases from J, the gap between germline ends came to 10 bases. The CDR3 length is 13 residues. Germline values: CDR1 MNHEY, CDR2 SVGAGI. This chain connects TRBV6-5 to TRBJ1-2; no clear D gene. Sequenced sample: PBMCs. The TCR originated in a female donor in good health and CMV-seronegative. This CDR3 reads CASSETAYYGYTF. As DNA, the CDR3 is TGTGCCAGCAGTGAAACTGCGTACTATGGCTACACCTTC.